This paragraph reports one TCR beta chain. The antigen remains undetermined. Genomic DNA acted as the template from which TCR beta VDJ combination and CDR3 sequence profiling were carried out. In TCRdb, the reads were re-called with MiXCR into one record per CDR3 protein. The sample contains about 64,000 distinct CDR3 sequences, over 45% of which appear only once. The sample is drawn from a study of CD8+CD57+ T cells in acquired aplastic anemia. General study points: Patients had around 30 CD8+ CDR3 sequences in common with controls (the shared set).

V was cut by 4 bases and J by 8 bases, with 17 bases left in between. The CDR3 runs to 14 residues. The germline V gene encodes CDR1 SGHDN and CDR2 FVKESK. Sequenced sample: sorted CD4+, CD8+, or CD8+CD57+ T cells (not recorded which) from PBMCs. This TCR came from a human donor in good health, serving as a control. The V call is TRBV14, the J call TRBJ1-1, with D hard to call. The CDR3 coding sequence is TGTGCCAGCAGCCGCTGGGAGGTGGCAACAGAAGCTTTCTTT. Translated, it gives CASSRWEVATEAFF.